These 31 T cell receptor beta chains originate from one sample sequenced in a study of T-cell reconstitution after alpha-beta-depleted transplantation in children. Unique molecular identifiers were incorporated during preparation of the TCRbeta library. TCRdb reanalysed the PCR reads using MiXCR and keeps one entry per CDR3 protein. The data hold about 250,000 distinct CDR3 sequences, with roughly 25% observed a single time. Sequencing was performed on PBMCs, mostly from graft donor cells, taken 360 days after TCRalphabeta/CD19-depleted stem cell transplant. The source of these receptors is a female patient aged 2-10 years who had a stem cell transplant for congenital amegakaryocytic thrombocytopenia, so the T cells may come from the graft donor.

J is TRBJ2-5 and V is TRBV6-2 or TRBV6-3; a weak D match, TRBD1 (7 bases). The CDR3 covers 16 residues. Germline CDR1 reads MNHEY; CDR2 reads SVGEGT. V dropped 5 bases and J dropped 2 bases, with 18 bases sitting between them. CDR3 protein: CASSPLGGGQQETQYF. The DNA of the CDR3 is TGTGCCAGCAGTCCTCTTGGAGGGGGCCAACAAGAGACCCAGTACTTC.

There are a few counts of this clonotype. The chain carries TRBV29-1 and TRBJ2-1; no clear D gene. Germline-derived CDR1 and CDR2 are SQVTM and ANQGSEA. V dropped 7 bases and J dropped 6 bases, with 13 bases sitting between them. This CDR3 has 12 residues. The CDR3 DNA reads as TGCAGCGCCCAGTTAGAAGGCAATGAGCAGTTCTTC. Its translation: CSAQLEGNEQFF.

The J gene is TRBJ2-7, the V gene TRBV28; D may be TRBD2 (6 bases). CDR3 length: 13 amino acids. V dropped 8 bases and J dropped 8 bases, with 19 bases sitting between them. Germline V gives CDR1 MDHEN, CDR2 SYDVKM. DNA of the CDR3: TGTGCCAGCTGGGAGGACGCCTCACGAAAGCAGTACTTC. It specifies CASWEDASRKQYF.

V usage is TRBV6-2 or TRBV6-3 and J usage is TRBJ2-1; D gene ambiguous. V gave up 4 bases and J gave up 3 bases, with 19 bases separating them. This CDR3 has 17 residues. Germline CDR1 MNHEY, CDR2 SVGEGT. The chain's CDR3 is CASSSGDFTPIYNEQFF. The CDR3 region has the DNA TGTGCCAGCAGTTCCGGCGATTTCACCCCAATCTACAATGAGCAGTTCTTC.

This clonotype was observed a handful of times. This chain connects TRBV4-2 to TRBJ2-1; tentatively, D is TRBD2 (6 bases). The germline V gene encodes CDR1 LGHNA and CDR2 YNFKEQ. V was pared by 0 bases and J by 2 bases, with 17 bases between. The CDR3 is made up of 18 amino acids. In nucleotides, the CDR3 is TGTGCCAGCAGCCAAGAAAATCGAGGGACGGGGGCCTACAATGAGCAGTTCTTC. Encoded protein: CASSQENRGTGAYNEQFF.

This sequence joins TRBV7-2 and TRBJ2-5; 7 positions agree with TRBD2. Germline loops: CDR1 SGHTA, CDR2 FQGNSA. Trimming removed 8 bases from V and 1 base from J; junction bases left unmatched: 4. The CDR3 covers 13 residues. The CDR3 is CASERDSQETQYF. DNA of the CDR3: TGTGCCAGCGAGCGGGACTCCCAAGAGACCCAGTACTTC.

This clonotype was observed once. CDR3: CATSDRLAGGPETQYF. In DNA form, the CDR3 reads TGTGCCACCAGCGATCGACTAGCGGGAGGGCCGGAGACCCAGTACTTC. The V call is TRBV15, the J call TRBJ2-5; 14 bases agree with TRBD2. The germline V gene encodes CDR1 LNHNV and CDR2 YYDKDF (reference sequence). The V gene end was trimmed by 5 bases and the J gene end by 5 bases; junction bases not matched to a gene: 7. The CDR3 runs 16 residues.

The chain uses TRBV28 and TRBJ2-3; D possibly matches TRBD1 or TRBD2 (6 bases each). The CDR3 has 17 amino acids. Between the trimmed V and J ends, which lost 6 bases and 2 bases, there was a span of 21 bases. From germline, CDR1 is MDHEN and CDR2 SYDVKM. In DNA form, the CDR3 reads TGTGCCAGCAGCCGCTCATGGGGGGCTCATATCACAGATACGCAGTATTTT. The encoded protein is CASSRSWGAHITDTQYF.

The rearrangement joins TRBV4-1 to TRBJ2-4; the match to TRBD1 covers 7 bases. The CDR3 consists of 14 residues. Germline loops: CDR1 MGHRA, CDR2 YSYEKL. The V gene end was trimmed by 3 bases and the J gene end by 6 bases; junction bases not matched to a gene: 5. As DNA, the CDR3 is TGCGCCAGCAGCCACCTGGGACAGACAAACATTCAGTACTTC. This sequence encodes CASSHLGQTNIQYF.

This clonotype was seen many times. V gene TRBV5-1 combines with J gene TRBJ1-3, with 11 bases that match TRBD1. V shed 4 bases and J 3 bases; nucleotides not matched to a gene: 9. Germline-derived CDR1 and CDR2 are SGHRS and YFSETQ. This CDR3 is 17 amino acids long. In DNA, the CDR3 is TGCGCCAGCAGCCCGACCGGACAGGGGGCTCTTGGAAACACCATATATTTT. This translates into CASSPTGQGALGNTIYF.

This chain uses TRBV7-9 with TRBJ2-1, with D hard to call. CDR1 and CDR2 from the germline V gene are SEHNR and FQNEAQ (reference sequence). CDR3 size: 12 residues. The V gene lost 3 bases and the J gene lost 8 bases, with 8 bases spanning the gap. The CDR3 DNA is TGTGCCAGCAGCTTTCACGAGGATGAGCAGTTCTTC. Its protein product is CASSFHEDEQFF.

The chain joins TRBV9 to TRBJ2-7; the match to TRBD1 covers 10 bases. CDR3 length equals 15 residues. J gave up 4 bases and V 0 bases, and 4 bases lay outside the gene matches. Germline assignment: CDR1 SGDLS and CDR2 YYNGEE. The CDR3 reads CASSVGDRGAYEQYF. CDR3 nucleotide sequence: TGTGCCAGCAGCGTAGGGGACAGGGGTGCGTACGAGCAGTACTTC. The variable domain in full, with the rest retrieved from reference TRBV9 and TRBJ2-7, is DSGVTQTPKHLITATGQRVTLRCSPRSGDLSVYWYQQSLDQGLQFLIQYYNGEERAKGNILERFSAQQFPDLHSELNLSSLELGDSALYFCASSVGDRGAYEQYFGPGTRLTVT.

Details on this clonotype: A read error may account for a junction end that differs from germline. The rearrangement uses TRBV6-2 or TRBV6-3 and TRBJ1-5, with TRBD1 matching over 7 bases. Germline V gives CDR1 MNHEY, CDR2 SVGEGT. This CDR3 has 16 amino acids. CDR3 nucleotides: TGTGCCAGCAGTTACAGACGACAGGGAATAAATCACCCCCAGCATTTT. Its protein is CASSYRRQGINHPQHF.

This clonotype was observed a handful of times. The chain recombines TRBV12-3 or TRBV12-4 with TRBJ1-1; 7 positions agree with TRBD1. The trim removed 3 bases at V and 1 base at J, leaving 8 bases unmatched. CDR3 length equals 16 residues. The DNA for the CDR3 is TGTGCCAGCAGTTTGAGCGTCAGGGGGTCGAACACTGAAGCTTTCTTT. Its protein is CASSLSVRGSNTEAFF.

The chain has TRBV2 and TRBJ1-3; maybe TRBD1 (5 bases). Trimming removed 7 bases from V and 4 bases from J, with 8 bases in between. Germline CDR1 is SNHLY and CDR2 is FYNNEI. The length of the CDR3 is 12 residues. CDR3 sequence (DNA): TGTGCCAGCACGGGGCTAGGAAACACCATATATTTT. Its translation: CASTGLGNTIYF.

V gene TRBV6-2 or TRBV6-3 combines with J gene TRBJ2-1; D remains unclear. V dropped 2 bases and J dropped 12 bases, with 8 bases sitting between them. Per the germline V gene, CDR1 is MNHEY and CDR2 is SVGEGT. This CDR3 has 11 amino acids. DNA of the CDR3: TGTGCCAGCAGTTACCACGGGCCGCAGTTCTTC. The encoded protein is CASSYHGPQFF.

This clonotype was detected many times. V usage is TRBV3-1 and J usage is TRBJ2-3; 10 positions agree with TRBD2. Germline V gives CDR1 LGHDT, CDR2 YNNKEL (reference sequence). V was pared by 2 bases and J by 6 bases, with 2 bases of the junction left unmatched. This CDR3 is 14 amino acids long. DNA for the CDR3: TGTGCCAGCAGCCAACTAGCGGGGGAGGATACGCAGTATTTT. It encodes CASSQLAGEDTQYF.

This clonotype has a handful of counts. V usage is TRBV29-1 and J usage is TRBJ2-7; no clear D. The germline gives CDR1 SQVTM, CDR2 ANQGSEA. This CDR3 has 11 residues. Trimming shortened V by 7 bases and J by 4 bases, and 11 bases separated the two germline ends. CDR3: CSAYEGYEQYF. As DNA, the CDR3 is TGCAGCGCATATGAAGGATACGAGCAGTACTTC.

The V and J genes are TRBV5-1 and TRBJ2-7; D may be TRBD1 or TRBD2 (6 bases each). CDR3 length: 17 amino acids. Germline CDR1 and CDR2: SGHRS and YFSETQ. Trimming stripped 0 bases from V and 2 bases from J, with 18 bases between. The CDR3 bases are TGCGCCAGCAGCTTGGCCGGGGGCTCCACGAGGACCTACGAGCAGTACTTC. The encoded protein is CASSLAGGSTRTYEQYF.

This clonotype was counted a single time. V and J are TRBV20-1 and TRBJ2-5; a possible D gene is TRBD1 (6 bases). This CDR3 comprises 16 residues. The ends were cut back, 2 bases at V and 5 bases at J, with 21 bases in the middle. CDR1 DFQATT and CDR2 SNEGSKA come from the germline V gene (reference sequence). The CDR3 DNA sequence: TGCAGTGCTAGACGCTACCCACTAGGGGGTCAGGAGACCCAGTACTTC. Protein product: CSARRYPLGGQETQYF.

Concerning this clonotype: A much larger clone differs by one base, so this may be a read error. The chain recombines TRBV29-1 with TRBJ2-7; D gene uncertain. Germline CDR1 SQVTM, CDR2 ANQGSEA. The CDR3 contains 12 residues. V was trimmed by 6 bases and J by 3 bases, leaving 12 bases between them. The CDR3 coding sequence is TGCAGCGTAATAAGGAAGGTCTACGAGCAGTACTTC. It encodes CSVIRKVYEQYF.

The table lists this clonotype with a few counts. The CDR3, as DNA: TGTGCCAGCAGGTTAGCGGGGGGAGAGAATGAGCAGTTCTTC. It is translated as CASRLAGGENEQFF. This chain connects TRBV5-6 to TRBJ2-1, with 10 nucleotides matching TRBD2. CDR3 length equals 14 residues. Germline V CDR1 and CDR2: SGHDT, YYEEEE. V lost 5 bases and J lost 7; bases outside the gene matches: 6.

This clonotype occurred a few times. The chain joins TRBV5-1 to TRBJ2-2, with D possibly being TRBD2 (6 bases). From germline, CDR1 is SGHRS and CDR2 YFSETQ. Trimming left V 4 bases short and J 4 bases short, with 14 bases between. CDR3 length: 15 residues. The CDR3 nucleotides read TGCGCCAGCAGCATCGGGGGTCCGACCACCGGGGAGCTGTTTTTT. This encodes CASSIGGPTTGELFF.

This clonotype appeared a few times. The V and J genes are TRBV12-3 or TRBV12-4 and TRBJ1-2; 8 bases map to TRBD1. The CDR3 is 14 residues long. The J segment lost 2 bases and the V segment lost 3 bases, leaving 2 bases of the junction unmatched. The CDR3 is CASSLGQDNYGYTF. The CDR3 nucleotides are TGTGCCAGCAGTTTGGGACAGGACAACTATGGCTACACCTTC.

This chain uses TRBV9 with TRBJ1-2, with D hard to call. This CDR3 has 14 amino acids. In germline, CDR1 is SGDLS, CDR2 YYNGEE. The V end lost 3 bases, the J end lost 3 bases, and 12 bases lay between the germline ends. CDR3 sequence reads: CASSEGMGDYGYTF. DNA of the CDR3: TGTGCCAGCAGCGAGGGTATGGGTGACTATGGCTACACCTTC.

This sequence joins TRBV19 and TRBJ2-1; 8 nucleotides match TRBD2. The germline gives CDR1 LNHDA, CDR2 SQIVND (reference sequence). The CDR3 runs 16 residues. V dropped 9 bases and J dropped 0; count of bases not matched to a gene: 10. CDR3 loop: CASSRAGASSYNEQFF. The DNA for the CDR3 is TGTGCCAGCAGTCGAGCGGGGGCAAGCTCCTACAATGAGCAGTTCTTC.

This clonotype was recorded a few times. The chain couples TRBV12-3 or TRBV12-4 to TRBJ2-5, with 9 bases aligning to TRBD1. The CDR3 runs to 15 residues. The V segment lost 6 bases and the J segment 1 base; nucleotides outside the gene matches: 6. Written as DNA, the CDR3 is TGTGCCAGCAGGAGAAACAGGGGGCCCCAAGAGACCCAGTACTTC. Translated: CASRRNRGPQETQYF.

This clonotype appeared a few times. The chain uses TRBV29-1 and TRBJ2-7; D perhaps matches TRBD1 (6 bases). The germline CDR1 and CDR2 sequences are SQVTM and ANQGSEA. The germline V and J ends were trimmed by 3 bases and 6 bases, with 21 bases remaining between them. The CDR3 contains 15 residues. The CDR3 region has the DNA TGCAGCGTTGAGTCTCCGGCAGGGGAAGATGGCGAGCAGTACTTC. Amino acids: CSVESPAGEDGEQYF.

V is TRBV3-1 and J is TRBJ2-5; possible D gene TRBD2, 6 bases. V was clipped by 1 base and J by 5 bases, with 11 bases between them. Germline lookup yields CDR1 LGHDT and CDR2 YNNKEL (reference sequence). The CDR3 consists of 14 residues. The CDR3 DNA reads as TGTGCCAGCAGCCAAGGGGGGGATATGGAGACCCAGTACTTC. Translating it yields CASSQGGDMETQYF.

The chain carries TRBV7-2 and TRBJ2-7; D may be TRBD2 (5 bases). CDR1 and CDR2 (germline): SGHTA, FQGNSA. With 0 bases removed from V and 2 bases from J, the gap between germline ends came to 8 bases. The CDR3 is made up of 14 amino acids. The CDR3 loop is CASSLAGDAYEQYF. CDR3 nucleotide sequence: TGTGCCAGCAGCTTAGCCGGGGATGCCTACGAGCAGTACTTC. Together with reference TRBV7-2 and TRBJ2-7, the CDR3 gives the full variable domain: GAGVSQSPSNKVTEKGKDVELRCDPISGHTALYWYRQSLGQGLEFLIYFQGNSAPDKSGLPSDRFSAERTGGSVSTLTIQRTQQEDSAVYLCASSLAGDAYEQYFGPGTRLTVT.

This sequence joins TRBV4-2 and TRBJ2-7; 11 positions match TRBD2. In germline, CDR1 is LGHNA, CDR2 YNFKEQ. V lost 0 bases to trimming and J lost 9 bases; unmatched junction nucleotides: 31. This CDR3 region has 23 residues. Here the CDR3 reads CASSQDIFNGNLLAGDPVRAQYF. CDR3 DNA sequence: TGTGCCAGCAGCCAAGATATTTTCAACGGTAATTTACTAGCGGGAGATCCCGTTAGGGCGCAGTACTTC.